This record concerns one T cell receptor (beta chain) sequence. The record originates from a study of blood T cell repertoires in COVID-19. The overall study: Researchers got acute and convalescent COVID-19 samples from the United States, Italy and Spain. In each case, the material was cDNA or gDNA derived from T cells, B-cell-depleted T cells, or PBMCs.

Only in-frame clones appear in the TCRdb table, and some are missing; sequencing was by immunoSEQ multiplex PCR. Here the sample spans 150,000 to 200,000 clones, about 88% being singletons. The sequenced material came from peripheral blood. The clonotype was recovered from a man aged 35-49 years with active or convalescent COVID-19.

The CDR3 nucleotides read TGTGCCAGCAGCTTAGCAGGGACAGGGGCAGATACGCAGTATTTT. Protein sequence: CASSLAGTGADTQYF. The chain is built from TRBV11-2 and TRBJ2-3; 10 positions agree with TRBD1. This CDR3 has 15 residues. The V gene end was trimmed by 1 base and the J gene end by 4 bases; junction bases not matched to a gene: 2. The germline CDR1 and CDR2 sequences are SGHAT and FQNNGV.